A selection of T cell receptor beta chains follows, all from one sample in a study of human T cells and chemical hapten exposure. TCRdb redid the calling of the RACE reads with MiXCR, one entry per CDR3 protein. The sample consists of about 85,000 distinct CDR3 sequences, 8.5% of them appearing once. The specimen was whole blood, collected in connection with sensitization to the hapten diphenylcyclopropenone (DPC). These receptors originate from a man aged 35 to 55 with alopecia areata. Some clones in this sample may be carry-over from other donors' samples. The CDR3 runs from the conserved cysteine through the conserved F or W. D genes are given only for firm matches. Clone size is stated in some rows and not others, as once, few, many or a class when expanded.

>many|TRBJ2-3|TRBV7-2|.
CASSLTRPSTDTQYF
TGTGCCAGCAGCTTAACGAGACCCAGCACAGATACGCAGTATTTT
>.|TRBJ1-1|TRBV12-3/TRBV12-4|.
CASSSYSYGGPRNEAFF
TGTGCCAGCAGTTCATATTCTTACGGGGGACCGCGGAACGAAGCTTTCTTT
>few|TRBJ2-3|TRBV18|TRBD1
CASSPAGQVQDTQYF
TGTGCCAGCTCACCAGCCGGACAGGTACAAGATACGCAGTATTTT
>.|TRBJ2-1|TRBV6-2/TRBV6-3|TRBD2
CASSPETSGRVDEQFF
TGTGCCAGCAGCCCCGAGACTAGCGGGAGAGTGGATGAGCAGTTCTTC
>few|TRBJ1-1|TRBV9|.
CASSGAQMTEAFF
TGTGCCAGCAGCGGTGCCCAGATGACTGAAGCTTTCTTT
>many|TRBJ2-3|TRBV20-1|.
CSASDYFGTQYF
TGCAGTGCTTCAGACTACTTTGGTACGCAGTATTTT
>few|TRBJ1-5|TRBV6-5|.
CASSSRHGQPQHF
TGTGCCAGCAGCTCGCGTCATGGGCAGCCCCAGCATTTT
>many|TRBJ2-3|TRBV9|.
CASSPERSDTQYF
TGTGCCAGCAGCCCGGAGAGATCGGATACGCAGTATTTT
>many|TRBJ1-5|TRBV12-3/TRBV12-4|TRBD1
CASSGGTGVPLYSNQPQHF
TGTGCCAGCAGTGGGGGGACAGGGGTCCCTCTTTATAGCAATCAGCCCCAGCATTTT
>few|TRBJ2-5|TRBV4-3|.
CASSLQFRGQETQYF
TGCGCCAGCAGCCTCCAATTTCGAGGTCAAGAGACCCAGTACTTC
>many|TRBJ2-3|TRBV7-9|.
CASRVQGTDTQYF
TGTGCCTCCCGGGTACAGGGTACAGATACGCAGTATTTT
>few|TRBJ1-2|TRBV5-6|.
CASSFTRQADYGYTF
TGTGCCAGCAGCTTTACTCGACAGGCTGACTATGGCTACACCTTC
>.|TRBJ2-2|TRBV9|TRBD2
CASSVTSGKGELFF
TGTGCCAGCAGCGTGACTAGCGGGAAGGGGGAGCTGTTTTTT
>few|TRBJ2-1|TRBV5-1|TRBD2
CASSWGLAGNYNEQFF
TGCGCCAGCAGCTGGGGACTAGCGGGAAACTACAATGAGCAGTTCTTC
>many|TRBJ1-5|TRBV12-3/TRBV12-4|.
CASSLQGYSNQPQHF
TGTGCCAGCAGTTTGCAGGGCTATAGCAATCAGCCCCAGCATTTT
>many|TRBJ2-2|TRBV3-1|.
CASSQGMAESSGELFF
TGTGCCAGCAGCCAAGGAATGGCAGAATCATCCGGGGAGCTGTTTTTT
>.|TRBJ2-5|TRBV7-6|TRBD2
CASSLTSGHQETQYF
TGTGCCAGCAGCTTAACTAGCGGACACCAAGAGACCCAGTACTTC
>many|TRBJ1-2|TRBV12-3/TRBV12-4|.
CASSLRFGGQGYTF
TGTGCCAGCAGTTTAAGATTCGGGGGTCAGGGCTACACCTTC
>many|TRBJ1-5|TRBV6-4|.
CAQKGTQPQHF
TGTGCCCAAAAAGGGACGCAGCCCCAGCATTTT
>.|TRBJ2-3|TRBV20-1|TRBD1
CSARDRERYTQYF
TGCAGTGCAAGGGACAGGGAAAGGTATACGCAGTATTTT
>.|TRBJ2-2|TRBV7-8|.
CASSLRQLNTGELFF
TGTGCCAGCAGCTTAAGACAGTTGAACACCGGGGAGCTGTTTTTT
>few|TRBJ1-5|TRBV6-1|.
CASTGPPSNQPQHF
TGTGCCAGCACCGGGCCTCCGAGCAATCAGCCCCAGCATTTT
>.|TRBJ2-2|TRBV29-1|.
CSVRDMWELFF
TGCAGCGTTCGAGACATGTGGGAGCTGTTTTTT
>few|TRBJ1-2|TRBV28|.
CASSPQGRGYTF
TGTGCCAGCAGTCCGCAGGGTAGGGGCTACACCTTC
>many|TRBJ1-1|TRBV5-1|.
CASSITGITEAFF
TGCGCCAGCAGCATAACAGGGATCACTGAAGCTTTCTTT
>.|TRBJ2-3|TRBV12-3/TRBV12-4|TRBD2
CASTWTSGSRTDTDTQYF
TGTGCCAGCACCTGGACTAGCGGGAGTCGGACGGACACAGATACGCAGTATTTT